The 23 T cell receptor beta chains listed next were all sequenced from one sample in a study of graft-versus-host responses after intestinal transplantation. Sequencing used immunoSEQ multiplex PCR; TCRdb keeps in-frame clones, though not all of them. The table records fewer than 90,000 clones, around 93% of them present only once. The antigens these receptors bind are not known. The sequencing here drew on unstimulated CD4+ T cells sorted from spleen or lymph node cells, taken before transplant. These receptors all come from a human donor who was the organ donor for an intestinal transplant.

Written as DNA, the CDR3 is TGTGCCAGCAGTGCCGCCGGGACAGAAGAGAAGCATGGCTACACCTTC. It is translated as CASSAAGTEEKHGYTF. J is TRBJ1-2 and V is TRBV6-1, with 7 bases that match TRBD1. The V gene end was trimmed by 4 bases and the J gene end by 6 bases; junction bases not matched to a gene: 14. The CDR3 has 16 residues. Germline V gene lookup returns CDR1 MNHNS and CDR2 SASEGT.

CDR3 nucleotides: TGTGCCAGTAGTATGCACGGGACAGCGAGCAATCAGCCCCAGCATTTT. Its protein is CASSMHGTASNQPQHF. The rearrangement links TRBV19 to TRBJ1-5, with 7 bases lining up with TRBD1. V lost 3 bases, J lost 1 base, and 6 bases stayed unmatched. This CDR3 spans 16 amino acids. In germline, CDR1 is LNHDA, CDR2 SQIVND (reference sequence).

J is TRBJ1-4 and V is TRBV28; D is unclear. Germline V gives CDR1 MDHEN, CDR2 SYDVKM. There are 15 residues in the CDR3. With 5 bases removed from V and 11 bases from J, the gap between germline ends came to 21 bases. Here the CDR3 DNA reads TGTGCCAGCAGTCCCCGAGGCGCGGAGGTTGAGAAACTGTTTTTT. This gives the protein CASSPRGAEVEKLFF.

Here the CDR3 reads CASSQLSGGASEQFF. CDR3 DNA: TGTGCCAGCAGCCAACTGAGCGGGGGGGCCAGTGAGCAGTTCTTC. The chain couples TRBV4-2 to TRBJ2-1; 10 bases line up with TRBD2. The CDR3 length is 15 residues. J gave up 9 bases and V 2 bases, and 7 bases lay outside the gene matches. Germline CDR1 reads LGHNA; CDR2 reads YNFKEQ.

This chain connects TRBV19 to TRBJ1-2; 8 bases match TRBD1. The CDR3 consists of 14 residues. Trimming cost V 6 bases and J 5 bases; bases outside gene matches: 8. In germline, CDR1 is LNHDA, CDR2 SQIVND (reference sequence). The CDR3 loop reads CASRDRERLYGYTF. For the CDR3, the DNA is TGTGCCAGTAGGGACAGGGAAAGGTTGTATGGCTACACCTTC.

This clone appeared a few times. The rearrangement joins TRBV5-8 to TRBJ2-2; perhaps TRBD1 as D (6 bases). The CDR3 is 14 amino acids. The ends were cut back, 2 bases at V and 3 bases at J, with 8 bases in the middle. Germline V gene lookup returns CDR1 SGHTS and CDR2 YDEGEE. The CDR3 region is CASSLRGYTGELFF. In nucleotides, the CDR3 is TGTGCCAGCAGCTTAAGGGGGTACACCGGGGAGCTGTTTTTT. Looking up the rest from reference TRBV5-8 and TRBJ2-2 gives the full variable domain: EAGVTQSPTHLIKTRGQQATLRCSPISGHTSVYWYQQALGLGLQFLLWYDEGEERNRGNFPPRFSGRQFPNYSSELNVNALELEDSALYLCASSLRGYTGELFFGEGSRLTVL.

This clone was found once. The chain couples TRBV15 to TRBJ1-5; 8 bases map to TRBD1. This CDR3 comprises 18 residues. Germline V gene lookup returns CDR1 LNHNV and CDR2 YYDKDF (reference sequence). Trimming removed 0 bases from V and 4 bases from J; junction bases left unmatched: 11. The CDR3 loop is CATSREPRFTGGNQPQHF. The CDR3 DNA reads as TGTGCCACCAGCAGAGAGCCTAGGTTCACAGGGGGTAATCAGCCCCAGCATTTT. Combining the CDR3 with reference TRBV15 and TRBJ1-5 gives the whole variable domain DAMVIQNPRYQVTQFGKPVTLSCSQTLNHNVMYWYQQKSSQAPKLLFHYYDKDFNNEADTPDNFQSRRPNTSFCFLDIRSPGLGDTAMYLCATSREPRFTGGNQPQHFGDGTRLSIL.

CDR3 bases: TGTGCCAGCAGCGTAGAGGCGGATACCTACGAGCAGTACTTC. This codes for CASSVEADTYEQYF. This chain uses TRBV9 with TRBJ2-7; D is undetermined. The V and J ends lost 0 bases and 2 bases respectively, with 9 bases between them. The germline V gene has CDR1 SGDLS and CDR2 YYNGEE. This CDR3 has 14 amino acids.

J is TRBJ2-2 and V is TRBV6-6; the D is unclear. The CDR3 sequence is 12 residues long. The germline V gene has CDR1 MNHNY and CDR2 SVGAGI (reference sequence). V lost 4 bases and J 5 bases, leaving 5 bases between the germline ends. CDR3 sequence reads: CASSWQTGELFF. The CDR3 bases are TGTGCCAGCAGTTGGCAGACCGGGGAGCTGTTTTTT.

This sequence joins TRBV6-1 and TRBJ2-2; TRBD2 is a possible D gene (5 bases). Germline V lookup: CDR1 MNHNS, CDR2 SASEGT. This CDR3 region has 15 residues. V was clipped by 0 bases and J by 7 bases, with 12 bases between them. The CDR3: CASSEAEAGGGELFF. The DNA of the CDR3 is TGTGCCAGCAGTGAAGCTGAGGCCGGAGGCGGGGAGCTGTTTTTT.

The J gene is TRBJ1-1, the V gene TRBV6-5, with D perhaps matching TRBD1 (6 bases). The V end was cut by 0 bases, the J end by 6 bases, with 14 bases between. Germline V gives CDR1 MNHEY, CDR2 SVGAGI. The CDR3 contains 15 residues. The CDR3 sequence: CASSYSINRDAEAFF. In DNA form, the CDR3 reads TGTGCCAGCAGTTACTCGATCAACAGGGACGCTGAAGCTTTCTTT.

The chain recombines TRBV7-2 with TRBJ2-5; 13 bases match TRBD2. The end of the DNA fits TRBJ2-7 better, so the J call may be wrong. The CDR3 runs 16 residues. Germline V gene data show CDR1 as SGHTA and CDR2 as FQGNSA. The DNA of the CDR3 is TGTGCCAGCAGCTTGGAGGGGACTAGCGGGGCCTACGAGCAGTACTTC. This translates into CASSLEGTSGAYEQYF.

V is TRBV18 and J is TRBJ2-7; 8 positions agree with TRBD2. The CDR3 has 14 residues. After removal of 3 bases from V and 5 bases from J, the junction contained 6 bases not matched to a gene. Germline lookup yields CDR1 KGHSH and CDR2 LQKENI. CDR3 amino acids: CASSPVAGSHEQYF. In DNA, the CDR3 is TGTGCCAGCTCACCGGTAGCGGGGTCTCACGAGCAGTACTTC.

The chain links TRBV6-6 to TRBJ1-1; TRBD1 matches 7 bases. Unmatched junction bases numbered 5, after V lost 4 bases and J lost 0 bases. The CDR3 covers 15 residues. Germline V CDR1 and CDR2: MNHNY, SVGAGI (reference sequence). This CDR3 reads CASSLNRGMNTEAFF. Written as DNA, the CDR3 is TGTGCCAGCAGTTTAAACAGGGGCATGAACACTGAAGCTTTCTTT.

This rearrangement joins TRBV6-6 to TRBJ1-4; D is ambiguous. V was trimmed by 2 bases and J by 0 bases, leaving 7 bases between them. This CDR3 has 15 residues. Germline V gene sequence: CDR1 MNHNY, CDR2 SVGAGI (reference sequence). The CDR3 nucleotides are TGTGCCAGCAGTTACCGAGCAACAACTAATGAAAAACTGTTTTTT. It specifies CASSYRATTNEKLFF.

The rearrangement uses TRBV6-6 and TRBJ2-2; 7 nucleotides match TRBD2. There are 15 residues in the CDR3. The V gene's germline CDR1 is MNHNY and CDR2 SVGAGI (reference sequence). With V trimmed by 6 bases and J by 3 bases, 7 bases remained unmatched. The CDR3 protein is CASRKAGDHTGELFF. In DNA, the CDR3 is TGTGCCAGCAGGAAGGCGGGGGACCACACCGGGGAGCTGTTTTTT.

This chain uses TRBV5-8 with TRBJ1-2, with D hard to call. V dropped 0 bases and J dropped 7 bases, with 19 bases sitting between them. The CDR3 consists of 16 residues. The germline gives CDR1 SGHTS, CDR2 YDEGEE. The DNA for the CDR3 is TGTGCCAGCAGCTTGGCCGGCGGAGGGAAGAGCTCTGGCTACACCTTC. This sequence encodes CASSLAGGGKSSGYTF. The variable domain in full, with the rest retrieved from reference TRBV5-8 and TRBJ1-2, is EAGVTQSPTHLIKTRGQQATLRCSPISGHTSVYWYQQALGLGLQFLLWYDEGEERNRGNFPPRFSGRQFPNYSSELNVNALELEDSALYLCASSLAGGGKSSGYTFGSGTRLTVV.

This chain uses TRBV6-4 with TRBJ1-2, with no clear D. In germline, CDR1 is MRHNA, CDR2 SNTAGT. The CDR3 runs to 11 residues. Deletions cut 6 bases from V and 4 bases from J, with 6 bases between. The CDR3 loop is CASRGGYGYTF. In nucleotides, the CDR3 is TGTGCCAGCAGGGGTGGCTATGGCTACACCTTC.

The rearrangement links TRBV30 to TRBJ2-2, with D possibly being TRBD1 or TRBD2 (6 bases each). The CDR3 runs to 15 residues. Trimming took off 5 bases at V and 5 bases at J, with 18 bases between the two ends. Germline CDR1 GTSNPN, CDR2 SVGIG (reference sequence). The CDR3 here is CAWAPGARGTGELFF. The CDR3 DNA reads as TGTGCCTGGGCACCGGGAGCGAGGGGGACCGGGGAGCTGTTTTTT. The full variable domain, with the rest looked up from reference TRBV30 and TRBJ2-2, is SQTIHQWPATLVQPVGSPLSLECTVEGTSNPNLYWYRQAAGRGLQLLFYSVGIGQISSEVPQNLSASRPQDRQFILSSKKLLLSDSGFYLCAWAPGARGTGELFFGEGSRLTVL.

The CDR3 protein is CASSLLSGGVTDTQYF. The CDR3, as DNA: TGCGCCAGCAGCTTGCTCTCGGGGGGTGTCACAGATACGCAGTATTTT. The V call is TRBV5-1, the J call TRBJ2-3, with 7 positions matching TRBD2. Looked up from germline, CDR1 is SGHRS and CDR2 is YFSETQ. This CDR3 spans 16 amino acids. The J segment lost 2 bases and the V segment lost 1 base, leaving 7 bases of the junction unmatched.

The chain has TRBV9 and TRBJ1-6; TRBD1 matches at 11 bases. The CDR3 loop spans 16 amino acids. V shed 4 bases, J shed 8 bases, and the junction held 8 bases outside the gene matches. Germline V CDR1 and CDR2: SGDLS, YYNGEE. This CDR3 reads CASSFDRDRGDSPLHF. CDR3 DNA: TGTGCCAGCAGCTTCGACCGGGACAGGGGGGATTCACCCCTCCACTTT.

This chain joins TRBV4-3 and TRBJ1-4; no clear D gene. The V end was cut by 0 bases, the J end by 8 bases, with 13 bases between. Germline V gene data show CDR1 as LGHNA and CDR2 as YSLEER. The CDR3 is made up of 15 amino acids. The CDR3 DNA sequence: TGCGCCAGCAGCCAAGATCAAAGGACCGTAGAAAAACTGTTTTTT. As protein: CASSQDQRTVEKLFF.

This chain joins TRBV11-3 and TRBJ1-2; tentative D call: TRBD1 (6 bases). The CDR3 is 18 residues long. Trimming removed 1 base from V and 8 bases from J, with 26 bases in between. Germline V gives CDR1 SGHNT, CDR2 YENEEA. The CDR3, as DNA: TGTGCCAGCAGCTTAGCAAAACTAGGCCAAGGGGGGAGGACCGGCTACACCTTC. This translates into CASSLAKLGQGGRTGYTF. Based on the CDR3 plus reference TRBV11-3 and TRBJ1-2, the full variable domain is EAGVVQSPRYKIIEKKQPVAFWCNPISGHNTLYWYLQNLGQGPELLIRYENEEAVDDSQLPKDRFSAERLKGVDSTLKIQPAELGDSAVYLCASSLAKLGQGGRTGYTFGSGTRLTVV.